This T cell receptor beta chain came from a study of response to subunit inactivated influenza vaccine. The CDR3 consists of 14 residues. Germline V gene sequence: CDR1 LNHDA, CDR2 SQIVND (reference sequence). Findings and limits, study-wide: Researchers suggested that each seasonal influenza vaccination recruits few new T cells.

This clonotype turned up a few times. Antigen unknown. TCRdb called the RT-PCR reads again in MiXCR, with one record for every CDR3 protein. The sample records about 520,000 distinct CDR3 sequences, about 25% being singletons. The material sequenced was CD4+ T cells sorted from PBMCs, taken around 5 days after vaccination. The chain has TRBV19 and TRBJ1-1, with unresolved D. This receptor was identified in a man aged 45-60 years who received an inactivated influenza vaccine. Here the CDR3 DNA reads TGTGCTAGTTCCCGACCGGGTTTAAACACTGAAGCTTTCTTT. Translated: CASSRPGLNTEAFF.